These T cell receptor beta chains were read from a single sample in a study of T cell changes during pregnancy in multiple sclerosis. Some clones are missing from TCRdb's copy, which holds only in-frame ones; the method was immunoSEQ multiplex PCR. The table shows about 89,000 clones, with about 94% occurring only once. Sequences were derived from peripheral blood, sampled in the third trimester of pregnancy. Source of these receptors: a female donor with multiple sclerosis, enrolled in a pregnancy study. Both conserved end residues are part of each CDR3. D genes are given only for firm matches.

J gene | V gene | D gene | CDR3 protein | CDR3 DNA
TRBJ2-1 | TRBV19 | - | CASSGSSSYNEQFF | TGTGCCAGCAGCGGGTCAAGCTCCTACAATGAGCAGTTCTTC
TRBJ2-7 | TRBV9 | - | CASSVGLMNRDKTYEQYF | TGTGCCAGCAGCGTAGGATTAATGAACCGGGACAAAACCTACGAGCAGTACTTC
TRBJ1-2 | TRBV2 | TRBD1 | CASSSGTVRGYTF | TGTGCCAGCAGTTCCGGGACAGTCCGTGGCTACACCTTC
TRBJ2-2 | TRBV11-2 | TRBD2 | CASSSQSSGMRTGELFF | TGTGCCAGCAGCTCACAATCCAGCGGGATGCGCACCGGGGAGCTGTTTTTT
TRBJ2-3 | TRBV7-9 | - | CASSFPGTDTQYF | TGTGCCAGCAGCTTCCCAGGCACAGATACGCAGTATTTT
TRBJ2-2 | TRBV5-6 | - | CASSLQPTGTGELFF | TGTGCCAGCAGCTTGCAACCCACGGGGACCGGGGAGCTGTTTTTT
TRBJ2-6 | TRBV6-5 | - | CATRSGANVLTF | TGTGCCACCCGCTCTGGGGCCAACGTCCTGACTTTC
TRBJ1-4 | TRBV6-5 | - | CASSYVSSGEKLFF | TGTGCCAGCAGTTACGTGAGTTCAGGCGAAAAACTGTTTTTT
TRBJ2-7 | TRBV15 | TRBD2 | CATSRDRRTSGSYEQYF | TGTGCCACCAGCAGAGATAGGAGGACTAGCGGGAGCTACGAGCAGTACTTC
TRBJ2-7 | TRBV6-1 | TRBD1 | CASHERGPPYEQYF | TGTGCCAGCCATGAGAGGGGGCCTCCATACGAGCAGTACTTC
TRBJ2-4 | TRBV19 | TRBD2 | CASSIAPFRREGAKNIQYF | TGTGCCAGTAGTATTGCCCCCTTTAGGAGGGAGGGAGCCAAAAACATTCAGTACTTC
TRBJ1-3 | TRBV28 | - | CASSLGTADLPGNTIYF | TGTGCCAGCAGTTTAGGAACCGCGGATCTCCCTGGAAACACCATATATTTT
TRBJ2-6 | TRBV5-1 | TRBD1 | CASSRDSPSGANVLTF | TGCGCCAGCAGCCGGGACAGCCCATCTGGGGCCAACGTCCTGACTTTC